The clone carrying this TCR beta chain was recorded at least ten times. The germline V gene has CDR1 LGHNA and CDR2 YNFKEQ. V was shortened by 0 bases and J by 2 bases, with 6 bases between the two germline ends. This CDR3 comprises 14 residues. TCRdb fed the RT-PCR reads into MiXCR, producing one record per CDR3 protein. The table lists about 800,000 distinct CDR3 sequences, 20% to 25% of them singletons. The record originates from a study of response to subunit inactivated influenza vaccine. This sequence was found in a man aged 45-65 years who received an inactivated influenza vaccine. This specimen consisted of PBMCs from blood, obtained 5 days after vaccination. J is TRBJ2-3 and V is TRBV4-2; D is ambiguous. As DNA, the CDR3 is TGTGCCAGCAGCCAAGACGCTTCCACAGATACGCAGTATTTT. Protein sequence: CASSQDASTDTQYF.